This T cell receptor (beta chain) was captured by sequencing in a study of OX40 agonist ivuxolimab in advanced cancers. Study background: A history of anti-PD-1, anti-PD-L1 or anti-CTLA-4 therapy was acceptable, and approximately 39% had some.

The protocol was immunoSEQ multiplex PCR, while the TCRdb copy is restricted to in-frame clones and leaves out a portion. The sample lists 65,000 to 95,000 clones, around 94% occurring once. The investigators sampled blood at baseline, at cycle 4 day 1, and at cycle 7 day 1. Study-level points and caveats: Those patients achieving a partial response at 0.1-3.0 mg/kg showed among the lowest clonal expansion. The study observed clonal expansion of CD4+ and CD8+ blood T cells by week 6 at 0.1 to 3.0 mg/kg.

About this clone: The antigen is not known.

The material sequenced was CD4+ or CD8+ T cells sorted from blood, taken in a trial of the OX40 agonist ivuxolimab. The clonotype comes from an adult with an advanced solid tumor such as melanoma, head and neck, liver or kidney cancer.

CDR3: CASSRSPLGEETQYF. The DNA for the CDR3 is TGTGCCAGCAGTCGATCCCCCCTAGGGGAAGAGACCCAGTACTTC. The chain has TRBV7-2 and TRBJ2-5; D may be TRBD1 (5 bases). Trimming left V 6 bases short and J 3 bases short, with 17 bases between. The germline CDR1 and CDR2 sequences are SGHTA and FQGNSA. The CDR3 is made up of 15 amino acids. The full variable domain, its missing parts supplied by reference TRBV7-2 and TRBJ2-5, is GAGVSQSPSNKVTEKGKDVELRCDPISGHTALYWYRQSLGQGLEFLIYFQGNSAPDKSGLPSDRFSAERTGGSVSTLTIQRTQQEDSAVYLCASSRSPLGEETQYFGPGTRLLVL.